The 29 T cell receptor beta chains presented below share a single source sample, sequenced in a study of blood T cell repertoires in COVID-19. The protocol was immunoSEQ multiplex PCR, while the TCRdb copy is restricted to in-frame clones and leaves out a portion. The table includes about 160,000 clones, around 87% detected once. Sample: peripheral blood. The receptors come from a woman in her seventies with COVID-19, enrolled during active disease.

The chain employs TRBV7-6 and TRBJ1-1; TRBD1 agrees at 10 bases. This CDR3 spans 15 amino acids. Germline assignment: CDR1 SGHVS and CDR2 FNYEAQ. Germline trimming cut 5 bases from V and 2 bases from J; bases unmatched to any gene: 5. The CDR3 region is CASSKWDRGNTEAFF. The CDR3 coding sequence is TGTGCCAGCAGCAAATGGGACAGGGGAAACACTGAAGCTTTCTTT.

The gene calls are TRBV5-1 and TRBJ2-7, with D possibly being TRBD1 (5 bases). The germline V gene encodes CDR1 SGHRS and CDR2 YFSETQ. The CDR3 consists of 14 residues. Trimming pared 3 bases from V and 1 base from J, leaving 11 bases between. CDR3: CASSSKTDSYEQYF. For the CDR3, the DNA is TGCGCCAGCAGCTCAAAGACAGATTCCTACGAGCAGTACTTC. The variable domain in full, with the rest retrieved from reference TRBV5-1 and TRBJ2-7, is KAGVTQTPRYLIKTRGQQVTLSCSPISGHRSVSWYQQTPGQGLQFLFEYFSETQRNKGNFPGRFSGRQFSNSRSEMNVSTLELGDSALYLCASSSKTDSYEQYFGPGTRLTVT.

This chain uses TRBV4-2 with TRBJ1-2; TRBD1 aligns across 9 bases. V gave up 5 bases and J gave up 6 bases; unmatched junction bases: 7. The CDR3 contains 14 residues. From germline, CDR1 is LGHNA and CDR2 YNFKEQ. CDR3 DNA sequence: TGTGCCAGCAGCGGGATAGGGACAGGGAATGGCTACACCTTC. This translates into CASSGIGTGNGYTF.

V usage is TRBV9 and J usage is TRBJ2-1, with TRBD2 matching 10 bases. Germline V lookup: CDR1 SGDLS, CDR2 YYNGEE. This CDR3 has 19 residues. V lost 0 bases and J lost 0; bases outside the gene matches: 9. The CDR3: CASSVGPSGGAGSYNEQFF. The CDR3 bases are TGTGCCAGCAGCGTAGGGCCCAGCGGGGGGGCTGGCTCCTACAATGAGCAGTTCTTC.

This sequence joins TRBV28 and TRBJ1-2; D is uncertain. The CDR3 loop spans 13 amino acids. Trimming took off 11 bases at V and 8 bases at J, with 21 bases between the two ends. Germline V gene data show CDR1 as MDHEN and CDR2 as SYDVKM. The CDR3 DNA sequence: TGTGCCGCTCTCCCCGGAGGTACGGGAGGCTACACCTTC. The encoded protein is CAALPGGTGGYTF.

The chain links TRBV4-2 to TRBJ1-2, with TRBD1 matching over 11 bases. This CDR3 spans 16 amino acids. CDR1 and CDR2 (germline): LGHNA, YNFKEQ. V shed 3 bases, J shed 8 bases, and the junction held 11 bases outside the gene matches. CDR3 bases: TGTGCCAGCAGCCAGGAGATTGGACAGGGGGCTTACGGCTACACCTTC. It yields the protein CASSQEIGQGAYGYTF.

The gene calls are TRBV5-1 and TRBJ2-3; perhaps TRBD1 as D (6 bases). Germline V CDR1 and CDR2: SGHRS, YFSETQ. The V gene lost 4 bases and the J gene lost 0 bases, with 12 bases spanning the gap. The CDR3 is made up of 15 amino acids. CDR3 DNA sequence: TGCGCCAGCAGCAACGGACAGAGAAGCACAGATACGCAGTATTTT. Translation gives CASSNGQRSTDTQYF.

The genes are TRBV6-4 and TRBJ1-1; TRBD1 is a possible D gene (5 bases). This CDR3 contains 14 residues. Per germline, CDR1 MRHNA and CDR2 SNTAGT. The V gene lost 7 bases and the J gene lost 5 bases, with 17 bases spanning the gap. The CDR3 sequence is CASTPTQGGTEAFF. In DNA form, the CDR3 reads TGTGCCAGCACCCCCACCCAGGGTGGTACTGAAGCTTTCTTT.

V gene TRBV5-1 combines with J gene TRBJ1-6; a weak D match, TRBD1 (5 bases). The length of the CDR3 is 15 residues. V dropped 1 base and J dropped 9 bases, with 14 bases sitting between them. CDR1 is SGHRS, CDR2 YFSETQ, per germline. The CDR3 loop is CASSLLQGTGSPLHF. The DNA for the CDR3 is TGCGCCAGCAGCTTGCTTCAGGGTACAGGTTCACCCCTCCACTTT.

The chain uses TRBV7-9 and TRBJ1-2; tentatively, D is TRBD1 (5 bases). The CDR3 is 15 residues long. Between the trimmed V and J ends, which lost 5 bases and 6 bases, there was a span of 19 bases. Germline-derived CDR1 and CDR2 are SEHNR and FQNEAQ (reference sequence). In nucleotides, the CDR3 is TGTGCCAGCAGCCTTAGCCTTCAGGGAACGGATGGCTACACCTTC. Protein product: CASSLSLQGTDGYTF.

The chain recombines TRBV4-1 with TRBJ2-2, with 9 bases that match TRBD1. Per germline, CDR1 MGHRA and CDR2 YSYEKL. CDR3 length equals 17 residues. Trimming at V came to 5 bases and at J to 7 bases, leaving 14 bases not matched to a gene. The chain's CDR3 is CASSATQGAAGFGELFF. In DNA form, the CDR3 reads TGCGCCAGCAGCGCGACACAGGGGGCGGCCGGTTTCGGGGAGCTGTTTTTT.

V gene TRBV6-5 combines with J gene TRBJ2-1, with D uncertain. This CDR3 comprises 15 residues. CDR1 and CDR2 (germline): MNHEY, SVGAGI. Trimming removed 2 bases from V and 2 bases from J, with 10 bases in between. The CDR3 DNA follows: TGTGCCAGCAGTTACGGCGCGGCGACCTACAATGAGCAGTTCTTC. Residues: CASSYGAATYNEQFF.

This chain connects TRBV5-4 to TRBJ1-2; 7 nucleotides match TRBD1. Looked up from germline, CDR1 is SGHNT and CDR2 is YYREEE (reference sequence). Trimming at V came to 3 bases and at J to 5 bases, leaving 7 bases not matched to a gene. The CDR3 covers 14 residues. The CDR3 coding sequence is TGTGCCAGCAGCTCGGGACAGACCTATTATGGCTACACCTTC. This gives the protein CASSSGQTYYGYTF.

This clone was seen only once. The CDR3 DNA reads as TGTGCCAGCAGCGCCCGGACAGGGGGCGCCGCCTACGAGCAGTACTTC. This codes for CASSARTGGAAYEQYF. V gene TRBV7-9 combines with J gene TRBJ2-7, with TRBD1 identical over 11 bases. CDR1 SEHNR and CDR2 FQNEAQ come from the germline V gene (reference sequence). V shed 5 bases and J 2 bases; nucleotides not matched to a gene: 8. There are 16 residues in the CDR3.

The J gene is TRBJ2-1, the V gene TRBV7-8; 12 nucleotides match TRBD2. The CDR3 is 14 residues long. The V gene's germline CDR1 is SGHVS and CDR2 FQNEAQ. Trimming took 5 bases from V and 12 from J; bases not matched to a gene: 8. CDR3 bases: TGTGCCAGCAGCCCCGGACTAGCGGGGTATGGGCAGTTCTTC. It specifies CASSPGLAGYGQFF.

This clone has only one observation. The chain joins TRBV7-9 to TRBJ1-2; 8 positions match TRBD1. The V and J ends lost 7 bases and 7 bases, in that order; junction bases with no gene match: 5. The CDR3 runs to 12 residues. CDR1 and CDR2 (germline): SEHNR, FQNEAQ (reference sequence). DNA for the CDR3: TGTGCCAGCACTCCAGGGGGCGGTGGCTACACCTTC. Translating it yields CASTPGGGGYTF. Complete variable domain (other parts from reference TRBV7-9 and TRBJ1-2): DTGVSQNPRHKITKRGQNVTFRCDPISEHNRLYWYRQTLGQGPEFLTYFQNEAQLEKSRLLSDRFSAERPKGSFSTLEIQRTEQGDSAMYLCASTPGGGGYTFGSGTRLTVV.

This chain joins TRBV7-3 and TRBJ1-1; 7 nucleotides align to TRBD1. Germline CDR1 reads SGHTA; CDR2 reads FQGTGA. The J segment lost 4 bases and the V segment lost 4 bases, leaving 3 bases of the junction unmatched. This CDR3 is built from 13 residues. In DNA, the CDR3 is TGTGCCAGCAGCTCCTCAGGGGGCACTGAAGCTTTCTTT. Its protein product is CASSSSGGTEAFF.

The J gene is TRBJ1-4, the V gene TRBV19; unclear D gene. Germline-derived CDR1 and CDR2 are LNHDA and SQIVND (reference sequence). The ends were cut back, 6 bases at V and 0 bases at J, with 8 bases in the middle. CDR3 length: 14 residues. CDR3 protein: CASSSRTTNEKLFF. The CDR3 DNA follows: TGTGCCAGTAGCTCCAGGACAACTAATGAAAAACTGTTTTTT. Full variable domain (outside the CDR3, taken from reference TRBV19 and TRBJ1-4): DGGITQSPKYLFRKEGQNVTLSCEQNLNHDAMYWYRQDPGQGLRLIYYSQIVNDFQKGDIAEGYSVSREKKESFPLTVTSAQKNPTAFYLCASSSRTTNEKLFFGSGTQLSVL.

The chain couples TRBV3-1 (or the pseudogene TRBV3-2) to TRBJ1-2, with 10 bases fitting TRBD1. J was trimmed by 7 bases and V by 4 bases; bases with no gene match: 3. Germline CDR1 reads LGHDT; CDR2 reads YNNKEL (reference sequence). This CDR3 is 13 amino acids long. The CDR3 bases are TGTGCCAGCAGCCGGGGGACAGGGGTTGGCTACACCTTC. As protein: CASSRGTGVGYTF.

The chain has TRBV10-3 and TRBJ2-3; TRBD1 matches 7 bases. The CDR3 sequence is 16 residues long. Germline trimming cut 2 bases from V and 4 bases from J; bases unmatched to any gene: 9. Germline V gives CDR1 ENHRY, CDR2 SYGVKD. CDR3 sequence (DNA): TGTGCCATCAGTGAGAAGTTAGGGGGCCAACCAGATACGCAGTATTTT. Translating gives CAISEKLGGQPDTQYF.

The chain uses TRBV6-1 and TRBJ1-1; D is undetermined. There are 15 residues in the CDR3. Germline CDR1 MNHNS, CDR2 SASEGT. V lost 1 base, J lost 4 bases, and 13 bases lay in between. The CDR3 spells CASSEGVGRGTEAFF. The CDR3 region has the DNA TGTGCCAGCAGTGAAGGAGTGGGCCGGGGCACTGAAGCTTTCTTT.

This clone was seen a few times. The J gene is TRBJ1-4, the V gene TRBV2, with a weak D call TRBD1 (5 bases). The CDR3 consists of 13 residues. Per germline, CDR1 SNHLY and CDR2 FYNNEI. The V gene lost 9 bases and the J gene lost 7 bases, with 15 bases spanning the gap. CDR3 nucleotides: TGTGCCAGTGGGATGGAGACAGCTGAAAAACTGTTTTTT. Translated: CASGMETAEKLFF.

The rearrangement links TRBV28 to TRBJ2-1; TRBD2 matches at 12 bases. This CDR3 has 17 amino acids. Germline lookup yields CDR1 MDHEN and CDR2 SYDVKM. V was pared by 6 bases and J by 0 bases, with 6 bases of the junction left unmatched. Here the CDR3 DNA reads TGTGCCAGCAGATCTAGCGGGGGGGCTAGCTCCTACAATGAGCAGTTCTTC. This gives the protein CASRSSGGASSYNEQFF.

This clone was picked up one time. This sequence joins TRBV10-3 and TRBJ2-5; 7 bases line up with TRBD2. Per germline, CDR1 ENHRY and CDR2 SYGVKD. The V segment lost 0 bases and the J segment 5 bases; nucleotides outside the gene matches: 3. CDR3 length: 14 residues. DNA for the CDR3: TGTGCCATCAGTGAGTCGGGGGGGATGGAGACCCAGTACTTC. Its protein is CAISESGGMETQYF.

The J gene is TRBJ2-1, the V gene TRBV5-1, with 7 bases lining up with TRBD2. The germline gives CDR1 SGHRS, CDR2 YFSETQ. The length of the CDR3 is 15 residues. The V segment lost 0 bases and the J segment 5 bases; nucleotides outside the gene matches: 5. The CDR3, as DNA: TGCGCCAGCAGCTTGGGGGGGACTACAAACAATGAGCAGTTCTTC. This translates into CASSLGGTTNNEQFF.

The chain joins TRBV28 to TRBJ1-2; D ambiguous. The CDR3 has 12 residues. Trimming left V 4 bases short and J 5 bases short, with 8 bases between. CDR1 and CDR2 (germline): MDHEN, SYDVKM. CDR3 residues: CASSSPLYGYTF. The CDR3 bases are TGTGCCAGCAGTTCTCCCTTGTATGGCTACACCTTC.

The chain joins TRBV7-8 to TRBJ2-2, with 9 bases that match TRBD2. V was clipped by 0 bases and J by 2 bases; unmatched bases: 7. CDR3 length: 18 residues. Germline CDR1 reads SGHVS; CDR2 reads FQNEAQ. The DNA of the CDR3 is TGTGCCAGCAGCTTAGCGCCTCTAGCGGGGATAAACACCGGGGAGCTGTTTTTT. This sequence encodes CASSLAPLAGINTGELFF. The full variable domain, its missing parts supplied by reference TRBV7-8 and TRBJ2-2, is GAGVSQSPRYKVAKRGQDVALRCDPISGHVSLFWYQQALGQGPEFLTYFQNEAQLDKSGLPSDRFFAERPEGSVSTLKIQRTQQEDSAVYLCASSLAPLAGINTGELFFGEGSRLTVL.

The chain uses TRBV6-1 and TRBJ2-7, with TRBD2 as a possible D gene (6 bases). This CDR3 has 15 residues. Trimming removed 2 bases at V and 0 bases at J, with 11 bases between. CDR1 MNHNS and CDR2 SASEGT come from the germline V gene. The CDR3 spells CASSELAANSYEQYF. In DNA, the CDR3 is TGTGCCAGCAGTGAATTAGCGGCTAACTCCTACGAGCAGTACTTC.

The chain joins TRBV4-1 to TRBJ2-2; 8 bases are a match to TRBD1. The CDR3 is 17 residues long. The germline gives CDR1 MGHRA, CDR2 YSYEKL. V was clipped by 2 bases and J by 1 base; unmatched bases: 6. In DNA form, the CDR3 reads TGCGCCAGCAGCCAAAGGTCTGGGACAGGGAACACCGGGGAGCTGTTTTTT. This codes for CASSQRSGTGNTGELFF.